This T cell receptor beta chain was observed in a study of PD-1 blockade in classical Hodgkin lymphoma. The study's findings and limits: With respect to the repertoire differences, their causes, possibly disease activity or prior therapy, remain undefined. Healthy donors reportedly exceeded newly diagnosed patients in baseline TCR diversity. By C4D1, diversity of CD4+ TCRs had risen significantly, whereas that of CD8+ TCRs had not. Complete responders entered with baseline diversity on par with newly diagnosed patients, the results showed.

About this clone: What it recognizes is unknown.

The germline V gene has CDR1 WSHSY and CDR2 SAAADI. This CDR3 has 14 residues. Trimming left V 3 bases short and J 0 bases short, with 9 bases between. Time point noted: cycle 4 day 1 (C4D1), after 5 to 7 weeks of nivolumab. Relapse was seen in all patients after autologous stem cell transplantation, and brentuximab vedotin exposure was variable. With magnetic negative selection, CD4+ T cells were purified from PBMCs that had been thawed. Clones were sequenced by immunoSEQ multiplex PCR, and TCRdb holds only the in-frame ones, with some missing. The sample holds around 25,000 clones, approximately 89% seen once.

The sample was CD4+ T cells from blood, taken before the fourth cycle of nivolumab. J is TRBJ2-7 and V is TRBV10-2, with D unresolved. This TCR was sampled from a human donor with classical Hodgkin lymphoma. CDR3 sequence (DNA): TGCGCCAGCAGTGATGGGGATAACTCCTACGAGCAGTACTTC. Its translation is CASSDGDNSYEQYF.